This TCR beta chain was retrieved from a study of shared clonotypes between healthy human individuals. Selected positively for CCR7 and CD45RO-negative, naive CD8 cells excluded terminally differentiated effector memory CD45RA+ cells. Donors comprised only Caucasian adults living in Nashville, Tennessee. Genomic DNA (from each subset) was split evenly across several immunoSEQ plates. Clones were read by immunoSEQ multiplex PCR, and TCRdb kept only the in-frame ones, dropping some. The sample contains about 600,000 clones, over 95% of which appear only once. The CDR3 sequence is 14 residues long. CDR1 and CDR2 (germline): MNHEY, SMNVEV (reference sequence). V lost 3 bases and J 3 bases, leaving 12 bases between the germline ends.

This TCR derives from a woman aged 25 to 39 in good health. Sequenced: naive CD8+ T cells sorted from blood. V is TRBV27 and J is TRBJ2-7; D unresolved. The CDR3 is CASSLAGSHYEQYF. CDR3 in DNA: TGTGCCAGCAGTTTGGCCGGCAGCCACTACGAGCAGTACTTC.